These 10 T cell receptor beta chains originate from one sample sequenced in a study of cytomegalovirus exposure and HLA in healthy donors. The PCR ran on 60 Vbeta and 13 Jbeta primers. The method was immunoSEQ multiplex PCR; TCRdb's version includes in-frame clones alone and lacks a portion of them. The table includes some 170,000 clones, about 80% detected once. Source material: PBMCs. The receptor source for this set is a man aged 18 to 29 in good health and CMV-seropositive.

In this sample, this clone turned up a few times. V usage is TRBV4-2 and J usage is TRBJ2-1, with D possibly TRBD1 on 5 matching bases. The V gene's germline CDR1 is LGHNA and CDR2 YNFKEQ. Trimming removed 3 bases from V and 9 bases from J, with 21 bases in between. This CDR3 comprises 16 residues. Here the CDR3 DNA reads TGTGCCAGCAGCCAGGGTGGGCAGGGCCTTTATGGTGAGCAGTTCTTC. This gives the protein CASSQGGQGLYGEQFF.

The gene calls are TRBV6-1 and TRBJ2-1, with D tentatively TRBD1 (6 bases). The V end lost 8 bases, the J end lost 6 bases, and 20 bases lay between the germline ends. CDR1 MNHNS and CDR2 SASEGT come from the germline V gene. The length of the CDR3 is 15 residues. CDR3 protein: CASFQGDNRSNEQFF. DNA of the CDR3: TGTGCCAGCTTTCAAGGGGACAACCGGTCCAATGAGCAGTTCTTC.

The chain employs TRBV11-3 and TRBJ2-7; 11 bases align to TRBD1. Looked up from germline, CDR1 is SGHNT and CDR2 is YENEEA. The CDR3 contains 17 residues. V lost 0 bases and J lost 0; bases outside the gene matches: 4. The chain's CDR3 is CASSLDLGTGGSYEQYF. The CDR3 bases are TGTGCCAGCAGCTTAGATCTGGGGACAGGGGGCTCCTACGAGCAGTACTTC.

This clone was counted between two and nine times. The CDR3 DNA sequence: TGCGCCAGCGCCACAGGGGACTTCAACACTGAAGCTTTCTTT. As protein: CASATGDFNTEAFF. The chain uses TRBV4-1 and TRBJ1-1, with 7 bases matching TRBD1. Germline CDR1 and CDR2: MGHRA and YSYEKL. Trimming at V came to 8 bases and at J to 2 bases, leaving 8 bases not matched to a gene. The CDR3 has 14 amino acids.

This chain uses TRBV5-5 with TRBJ1-1; 9 bases are shared with TRBD1. V trimming: 3 bases; J trimming: 4 bases; junction bases outside the gene matches: 4. CDR3 length: 14 amino acids. CDR1 is SGHKS, CDR2 YYEKEE, per germline (reference sequence). CDR3 bases: TGTGCCAGCAGCTGGGACAGGGTGTCCACTGAAGCTTTCTTT. Its translation is CASSWDRVSTEAFF. Full variable domain (rest looked up from reference TRBV5-5 and TRBJ1-1): DAGVTQSPTHLIKTRGQQVTLRCSPISGHKSVSWYQQVLGQGPQFIFQYYEKEERGRGNFPDRFSARQFPNYSSELNVNALLLGDSALYLCASSWDRVSTEAFFGQGTRLTVV.

The chain carries TRBV5-8 and TRBJ2-7, with 8 bases identical to TRBD1. Germline trimming cut 4 bases from V and 3 bases from J; bases unmatched to any gene: 9. CDR1 SGHTS and CDR2 YDEGEE come from the germline V gene. The CDR3 contains 15 residues. The CDR3 sequence: CASSRAGTGRYEQYF. The CDR3 coding sequence is TGTGCCAGCAGCCGAGCCGGGACAGGACGCTACGAGCAGTACTTC.

The rearrangement links TRBV7-2 to TRBJ2-1; 7 bases match TRBD1. Germline lookup yields CDR1 SGHTA and CDR2 FQGNSA. V dropped 1 base and J dropped 2; count of bases not matched to a gene: 2. The CDR3 sequence is 15 residues long. The CDR3, as DNA: TGTGCCAGCAGCTTAGGACAGGGAACCTACAATGAGCAGTTCTTC. Its translation: CASSLGQGTYNEQFF. The entire variable domain, with the rest obtained from reference TRBV7-2 and TRBJ2-1, is as follows: GAGVSQSPSNKVTEKGKDVELRCDPISGHTALYWYRQSLGQGLEFLIYFQGNSAPDKSGLPSDRFSAERTGGSVSTLTIQRTQQEDSAVYLCASSLGQGTYNEQFFGPGTRLTVL.

The chain combines TRBV7-2 with TRBJ2-7, with 14 bases aligning to TRBD2. Per the germline V gene, CDR1 is SGHTA and CDR2 is FQGNSA. The V gene end was trimmed by 6 bases and the J gene end by 0 bases; junction bases not matched to a gene: 10. CDR3 length equals 18 residues. This CDR3 is CASRKGLAGVLDSYEQYF. CDR3 nucleotide sequence: TGTGCCAGCAGAAAGGGACTAGCGGGAGTTTTAGACTCCTACGAGCAGTACTTC.

This clone is a singleton in its sample. The genes are TRBV29-1 and TRBJ2-7, with D perhaps matching TRBD2 (5 bases). With 5 bases removed from V and 3 bases from J, the gap between germline ends came to 8 bases. CDR3 length: 11 amino acids. Germline CDR1 is SQVTM and CDR2 is ANQGSEA. The CDR3 region has the DNA TGCAGCGTTCTAGCAAACTACGAGCAGTACTTC. Its protein is CSVLANYEQYF.

The chain combines TRBV10-3 with TRBJ1-2, with 8 nucleotides matching TRBD1. Germline CDR1 ENHRY, CDR2 SYGVKD. Losses at the gene ends were 9 bases for V and 8 bases for J; bases not matched to a gene: 11. The CDR3 consists of 13 residues. CDR3 in DNA: TGTGCCATTTCTCCAGGGGGCGGTGGCGGCTACACCTTC. It encodes CAISPGGGGGYTF.